This T cell receptor (beta chain) was recovered during a study of breast tumors, draining lymph nodes, adjacent tissues. With regard to this clonotype: Its target is unknown.

Points from the study as a whole: Findings are consistent with lymph node origin and intratumoral expansion of most tumor T cells.

Axillary draining lymph nodes of breast cancer patients supplied the node samples. TCRdb re-called the multiplex PCR reads through MiXCR, storing one row per CDR3 protein. The sample lists 200,000 to 300,000 distinct CDR3 sequences, over 25% occurring once. Sequencing was done on a sample of axillary lymph node tissue. The receptor's source is a female donor with breast cancer. Some clones in this sample may be carry-over from other donors' samples.

CDR3 DNA: TGTGCCAGCAGCGGACTAGCGGGATCTAGGCCCTACAATGAGCAGTTCTTC. Its protein is CASSGLAGSRPYNEQFF. The rearrangement uses TRBV7-9 and TRBJ2-1; 12 positions agree with TRBD2. The CDR3 spans 17 residues. Trimming removed 5 bases from V and 2 bases from J; junction bases left unmatched: 7. CDR1 and CDR2 from the germline V gene are SEHNR and FQNEAQ (reference sequence).